This is a list of T cell receptor beta chains from one sample in a study of response to subunit inactivated influenza vaccine. Via MiXCR, TCRdb re-called the RT-PCR reads, giving one row per CDR3 protein. The sample contains 300,000 to 350,000 distinct CDR3 sequences, less than 25% of which appear only once. Sequenced material: PBMCs from blood, taken less than 22 months after vaccination. These receptors originate from a man between 50 and 69 years old who received an inactivated influenza vaccine. Each CDR3 is given with its conserved first and last residue. D genes are given only for firm matches. Only part of the rows carry a size: once, few, many, or a class if the clone is expanded.

cdr3_nt cdr3_aa v_call clone_size d_call j_call
TGTGCCAGTAGTAAGGAGACAGGGGTAAATCAGCCCCAGCATTTT CASSKETGVNQPQHF TRBV19 NA TRBD1 TRBJ1-5
TGTGCCAGCAGTTTTCCGGCTGCTGGAAACACCATATATTTT CASSFPAAGNTIYF TRBV12-3/TRBV12-4 NA NA TRBJ1-3
TGTGCCAGCAGTCCCTGGGACAGTTCCGAGCAGTACTTC CASSPWDSSEQYF TRBV12-3/TRBV12-4 NA TRBD1 TRBJ2-7
TGTGCCAGCAGCAAACAGGACAGGCAGAGCTCCTACAATGAGCAGTTCTTC CASSKQDRQSSYNEQFF TRBV5-6 NA TRBD1 TRBJ2-1
TGTGCCAGCAAGGACACAAGGAGCTCCTACGAGCAGTACTTC CASKDTRSSYEQYF TRBV28 NA NA TRBJ2-7
TGTGCCAGCAGGGCCAGGGTCGACAATGAGCAGTTCTTC CASRARVDNEQFF TRBV28 NA NA TRBJ2-1
TGTGCCAGCAGTGAAACGTTGGGCAGGAACAACGGCTACACCTTC CASSETLGRNNGYTF TRBV6-1 few NA TRBJ1-2
TGTGCCAGCAGCCCGACAGGGAGGAGGCAAGAGACCCAGTACTTC CASSPTGRRQETQYF TRBV5-5 NA NA TRBJ2-5
TGTGCCAGCAGTTTGTGGGACGGACAAGAGACCCAGTACTTC CASSLWDGQETQYF TRBV12-3/TRBV12-4 NA NA TRBJ2-5
TGTGCCAGCAGGTCTGACACACGGGTTGCTGAAGCTTTCTTT CASRSDTRVAEAFF TRBV27 NA NA TRBJ1-1
TGTGCCAGCAGTGACCGGACACCTAGTATTTATGGCTACACCTTC CASSDRTPSIYGYTF TRBV2 NA NA TRBJ1-2
TGTGCCAGCAGCCGTCAAGACAGTCTCTATGGCTACACCTTC CASSRQDSLYGYTF TRBV9 few NA TRBJ1-2
TGCGCCAGCAGCTTGGCCAGGTCAGATACGCAGTATTTT CASSLARSDTQYF TRBV5-1 NA NA TRBJ2-3
TGTGCCACCAGTGATTTAGGGGGCGATGAGCAGTTCTTC CATSDLGGDEQFF TRBV24-1 few TRBD1 TRBJ2-1
TGCAGCGAACGTGGGCTAGGTGTCGGCACAGATACGCAGTATTTT CSERGLGVGTDTQYF TRBV29-1 NA NA TRBJ2-3
TGCAGCGTTGATTTCCTGGACCTCCCAGATACGCAGTATTTT CSVDFLDLPDTQYF TRBV29-1 few NA TRBJ2-3
TGTGCCAGTAGTATCCACAGTTCCCCGGGGTACGAGCAGTACTTC CASSIHSSPGYEQYF TRBV19 few NA TRBJ2-7
TGTGCCAGCAGTTTATTAGCTGGTGAGCAGTTCTTC CASSLLAGEQFF TRBV27 NA NA TRBJ2-1
TGTGCCAGCAGTTCGTACAGGGAGGTCACTGAAGCTTTCTTT CASSSYREVTEAFF TRBV28 few NA TRBJ1-1
TGTGCCAGCTCAGAGTCGGTAAGCAATCAGCCCCAGCATTTT CASSESVSNQPQHF TRBV18 many NA TRBJ1-5
TGCGCCAGCAGCCAAGAAACTAGCGGAGACAATGAGCAGTTCTTC CASSQETSGDNEQFF TRBV4-3 NA TRBD2 TRBJ2-1
TGTGCCAGCAGCCTACCAGGGAGATATGAGCAGTTCTTC CASSLPGRYEQFF TRBV7-2 few NA TRBJ2-1
TGTGCCAGCAGTCTCTACCGACGGGTTTTTGGAAACACCATATATTTT CASSLYRRVFGNTIYF TRBV12-3/TRBV12-4 few NA TRBJ1-3
TGTGCCAGCAGTCCACTACTAGCGGGAGGGCCCGGGGAGCTGTTTTTT CASSPLLAGGPGELFF TRBV28 NA TRBD2 TRBJ2-2
TGTGCCAGCAGCTTAGGCAGCGTACTCTCCTACGAGCAGTACTTC CASSLGSVLSYEQYF TRBV7-2 few NA TRBJ2-7
TGTGCCAGCAGCGCCTCAGGGGGGTCGAACACTGAAGCTTTCTTT CASSASGGSNTEAFF TRBV9 many TRBD1 TRBJ1-1
TGCGCCAGCAGCCGGACTACAGACACCTCCTACAATGAGCAGTTCTTC CASSRTTDTSYNEQFF TRBV4-3 few NA TRBJ2-1
TGTGCCAGCAGCTTAGTTGACTCTGGAAACACCATATATTTT CASSLVDSGNTIYF TRBV7-8 few NA TRBJ1-3
TGCAGCGTTGAAGAAGTAGGGAGAGAGACCCAGTACTTC CSVEEVGRETQYF TRBV29-1 few NA TRBJ2-5
TGTGCCAGCAGCTTATTCGGGACAGTCCTTGAAGCTTTCTTT CASSLFGTVLEAFF TRBV7-8 many TRBD1 TRBJ1-1
TGTGCCAGCAGCCAAGCCGACATATATGGCTACACCTTC CASSQADIYGYTF TRBV4-2 NA NA TRBJ1-2
TGTGCCAGCAGCAAAGGGGGTCTAGCGGGTACCAATGAGCAGTTCTTC CASSKGGLAGTNEQFF TRBV11-2 few TRBD2 TRBJ2-1
TGTGCCAGCAGCTTAAGCCGGCGCACGTTCGGACAGGAGAACTCTGGAAACACCATATATTTT CASSLSRRTFGQENSGNTIYF TRBV7-3 NA TRBD1 TRBJ1-3